This T cell receptor (beta chain) is drawn from a study of T cells in Graves' hyperthyroidism and ophthalmopathy. Study conclusions and caveats: Separating ophthalmopathy from stable hyperthyroidism was achieved by a 13 V-J model.

For this clonotype: Its specificity is unknown.

There were TCR beta CDR3 regions amplified from RNA transcripts. Initially, a first-round RT-PCR of the TCR CDR3 employed the HTBI primer set. TCRdb passed the multiplex PCR reads through MiXCR, listing each CDR3 protein once. The sample carries about 640,000 distinct CDR3 sequences, less than 25% recorded once. CDR3 length: 15 residues. Germline loops: CDR1 LGHNA, CDR2 YNFKEQ. With V trimmed by 5 bases and J by 1 base, 8 bases remained unmatched. The origin of this receptor is a man between 25 and 39 years old with Graves' ophthalmopathy. The V gene is TRBV4-2, the J gene TRBJ2-7, with 7 bases identical to TRBD2. Sequenced sample: blood. CDR3 nucleotides: TGTGCCAGCAGCGTGCACACTAGCGCGTCCTACGAGCAGTACTTC. This codes for CASSVHTSASYEQYF.